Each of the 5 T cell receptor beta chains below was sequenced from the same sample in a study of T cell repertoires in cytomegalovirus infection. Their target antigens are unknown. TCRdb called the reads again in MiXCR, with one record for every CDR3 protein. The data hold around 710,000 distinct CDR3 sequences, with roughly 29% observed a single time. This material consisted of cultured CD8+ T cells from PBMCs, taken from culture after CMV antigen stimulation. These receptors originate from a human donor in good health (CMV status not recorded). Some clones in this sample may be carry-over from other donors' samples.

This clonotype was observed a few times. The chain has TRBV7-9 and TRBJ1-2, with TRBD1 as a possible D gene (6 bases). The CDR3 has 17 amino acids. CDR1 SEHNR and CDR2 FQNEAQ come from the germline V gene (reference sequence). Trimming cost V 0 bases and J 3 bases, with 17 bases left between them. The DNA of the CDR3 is TGTGCCAGCAGCTTAGCACCAGGGGCAATTAAGCACTATGGCTACACCTTC. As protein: CASSLAPGAIKHYGYTF. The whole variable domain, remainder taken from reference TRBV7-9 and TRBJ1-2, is DTGVSQNPRHKITKRGQNVTFRCDPISEHNRLYWYRQTLGQGPEFLTYFQNEAQLEKSRLLSDRFSAERPKGSFSTLEIQRTEQGDSAMYLCASSLAPGAIKHYGYTFGSGTRLTVV.

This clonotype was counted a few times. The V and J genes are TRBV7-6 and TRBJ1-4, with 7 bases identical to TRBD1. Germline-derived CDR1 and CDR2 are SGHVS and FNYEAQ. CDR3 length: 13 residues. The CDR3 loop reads CVTQSDREEKLFF. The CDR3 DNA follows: TGTGTTACACAATCTGACAGGGAAGAAAAACTGTTTTTT.

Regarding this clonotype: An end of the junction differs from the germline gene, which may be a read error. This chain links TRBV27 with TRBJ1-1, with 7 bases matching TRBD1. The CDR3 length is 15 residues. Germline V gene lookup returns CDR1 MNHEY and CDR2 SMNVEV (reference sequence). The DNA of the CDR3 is TGTGCCAGCAGGTTATACTTCGGTAGGGACAGTGAAGCTTTCTTT. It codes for CASRLYFGRDSEAFF.

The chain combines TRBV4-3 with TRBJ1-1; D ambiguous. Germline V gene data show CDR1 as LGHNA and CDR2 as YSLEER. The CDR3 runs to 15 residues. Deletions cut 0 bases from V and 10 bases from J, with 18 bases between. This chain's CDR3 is CASSQDYSGVLGAFF. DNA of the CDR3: TGCGCCAGCAGCCAAGATTATTCGGGTGTACTAGGAGCTTTCTTT.

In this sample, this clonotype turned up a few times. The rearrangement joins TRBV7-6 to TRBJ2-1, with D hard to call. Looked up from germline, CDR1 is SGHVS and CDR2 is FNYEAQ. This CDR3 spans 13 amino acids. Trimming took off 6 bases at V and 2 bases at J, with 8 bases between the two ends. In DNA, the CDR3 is TGTGCCAGCAGTAAAAGGGCCTACAATGAGCAGTTCTTC. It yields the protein CASSKRAYNEQFF.